These 21 T cell receptor beta chains were sequenced from one sample in a study of shared clonotypes between healthy human individuals. This table comes from immunoSEQ multiplex PCR, and its TCRdb copy is limited to in-frame clones, with some not included. This table holds under 550,000 clones, approximately 95% found once. Sequencing was carried out using naive CD4+ T cells sorted from blood. Subset: CD45RA+ positively selected. These receptor sequences come from a woman in her thirties in good health.

CDR3 bases: TGTGCCTGGAGACTAGCGGGTCTTACCTACGAGCAGTACTTC. Translation gives CAWRLAGLTYEQYF. V and J are TRBV30 and TRBJ2-7; TRBD2 agrees at 9 bases. The CDR3 is made up of 14 amino acids. The V and J ends lost 3 bases and 2 bases, in that order; junction bases with no gene match: 5. The germline V gene has CDR1 GTSNPN and CDR2 SVGIG (reference sequence).

The gene calls are TRBV6-5 and TRBJ2-7; TRBD1 is a possible D gene (5 bases). Trimming left V 3 bases short and J 2 bases short, with 14 bases between. CDR3 length: 15 amino acids. Germline V lookup: CDR1 MNHEY, CDR2 SVGAGI. CDR3 DNA: TGTGCCAGCAGTTATCGTCGGACACCCCCCTACGAGCAGTACTTC. Translated: CASSYRRTPPYEQYF.

The rearrangement links TRBV5-4 to TRBJ2-1; the match to TRBD2 covers 7 bases. This CDR3 comprises 17 residues. Germline values: CDR1 SGHNT, CDR2 YYREEE (reference sequence). Trimming cost V 3 bases and J 0 bases; bases outside gene matches: 9. This CDR3 is CASSSLTSTGSYNEQFF. The CDR3 DNA reads TGTGCCAGCAGCTCACTGACTAGCACAGGCTCCTACAATGAGCAGTTCTTC.

The rearrangement uses TRBV9 and TRBJ1-2; 7 nucleotides line up with TRBD1. Germline CDR1 is SGDLS and CDR2 is YYNGEE. The V segment lost 4 bases and the J segment 6 bases; nucleotides outside the gene matches: 6. The CDR3 has 13 residues. The CDR3 DNA sequence: TGTGCCAGCAGCCCGACAGGGTCCGATGGCTACACCTTC. Amino acids: CASSPTGSDGYTF.

The V and J genes are TRBV5-6 and TRBJ2-2, with 9 bases lining up with TRBD1. Germline trimming cut 2 bases from V and 5 bases from J; bases unmatched to any gene: 7. This CDR3 has 16 amino acids. CDR1 and CDR2 from the germline V gene are SGHDT and YYEEEE. CDR3 loop: CASSLTGGALTGELFF. The CDR3 nucleotides are TGTGCCAGCAGCTTAACAGGGGGCGCGTTGACCGGGGAGCTGTTTTTT.

This rearrangement joins TRBV27 to TRBJ2-2; D unclear. The CDR3 contains 16 residues. CDR1 is MNHEY, CDR2 SMNVEV, per germline (reference sequence). Trimming stripped 5 bases from V and 1 base from J, with 14 bases between. The CDR3 loop is CASSPRPGGNTGELFF. As DNA, the CDR3 is TGTGCCAGCAGTCCCCGTCCCGGTGGGAACACCGGGGAGCTGTTTTTT.

The CDR3 nucleotides read TGTGCCAGCACCAATCCCCGCCCGGCAGGGAACACTGAAGCTTTCTTT. This translates into CASTNPRPAGNTEAFF. This chain uses TRBV28 with TRBJ1-1; D not resolved. Germline-derived CDR1 and CDR2 are MDHEN and SYDVKM. The ends were cut back, 7 bases at V and 1 base at J, with 19 bases in the middle. This CDR3 contains 16 residues.

CDR3 nucleotides: TGCGCCAGCACTAGGGACCACAATCAGCCCCAGCATTTT. This encodes CASTRDHNQPQHF. The chain recombines TRBV10-2 with TRBJ1-5; possible D gene TRBD1, 5 bases. Germline CDR1 WSHSY, CDR2 SAAADI. This CDR3 has 13 amino acids. V was clipped by 7 bases and J by 3 bases, with 10 bases between them.

The CDR3 region has the DNA TGTGCCAGCAGCCCGAACCCAACAGGAGCCTCTGGGGCCAACGTCCTGACTTTC. It is translated as CASSPNPTGASGANVLTF. This chain links TRBV9 with TRBJ2-6, with D perhaps TRBD1 (5 bases). This CDR3 spans 18 amino acids. CDR1 SGDLS and CDR2 YYNGEE come from the germline V gene. The V end lost 4 bases, the J end lost 0 bases, and 17 bases lay between the germline ends.

V and J are TRBV19 and TRBJ2-1, with TRBD2 identical over 7 bases. There are 12 residues in the CDR3. The J segment lost 8 bases and the V segment lost 10 bases, leaving 8 bases of the junction unmatched. Per the germline V gene, CDR1 is LNHDA and CDR2 is SQIVND (reference sequence). CDR3 DNA sequence: TGTGCCACTATTGGGAGGGCCGATGAGCAGTTCTTC. This encodes CATIGRADEQFF.

The V and J genes are TRBV25-1 and TRBJ2-3, with no clear D. Deletions cut 1 base from V and 4 bases from J, with 6 bases between. Germline V gene data show CDR1 as MGHDK and CDR2 as SYGVNS. This CDR3 has 13 amino acids. This CDR3 is CASSESGADTQYF. The CDR3 DNA sequence: TGTGCCAGCAGTGAATCTGGGGCAGATACGCAGTATTTT.

The CDR3 coding sequence is TGCGCCAGCAGCCCGGACAGGGGGGAAAAACTGTTTTTT. It encodes CASSPDRGEKLFF. The V call is TRBV5-1, the J call TRBJ1-4; 10 bases map to TRBD1. The germline CDR1 and CDR2 sequences are SGHRS and YFSETQ. The CDR3 extends over 13 amino acids. Germline trimming cut 4 bases from V and 8 bases from J; bases unmatched to any gene: 2.

The chain combines TRBV28 with TRBJ2-7; the D gene is possibly TRBD1 (5 bases). This CDR3 comprises 14 residues. Germline assignment: CDR1 MDHEN and CDR2 SYDVKM. V was trimmed by 4 bases and J by 3 bases, leaving 13 bases between them. The CDR3 region is CASSYQADSYEQYF. In nucleotides, the CDR3 is TGTGCCAGCAGTTATCAAGCCGACAGCTACGAGCAGTACTTC.

V and J are TRBV19 and TRBJ1-5; TRBD1 matches 9 bases. The V gene end was trimmed by 5 bases and the J gene end by 1 base; junction bases not matched to a gene: 3. This CDR3 is 15 amino acids long. The germline V gene has CDR1 LNHDA and CDR2 SQIVND (reference sequence). The CDR3 region is CASSLTGGSNQPQHF. CDR3 DNA: TGTGCCAGTAGTTTAACAGGGGGCAGCAATCAGCCCCAGCATTTT.

The gene calls are TRBV6-1 and TRBJ2-2, with D possibly being TRBD1 (6 bases). The V gene's germline CDR1 is MNHNS and CDR2 SASEGT. V shed 2 bases and J shed 1 base, with 17 bases lying between them. The CDR3 consists of 18 residues. The CDR3 region has the DNA TGTGCCAGCAGTGAATGGGGCCGGACAGAGCGGAACACCGGGGAGCTGTTTTTT. It yields the protein CASSEWGRTERNTGELFF.

The chain links TRBV7-9 to TRBJ1-1; the D is unclear. Trimming cost V 3 bases and J 5 bases, with 10 bases left between them. The CDR3 sequence is 13 residues long. CDR1 and CDR2 (germline): SEHNR, FQNEAQ (reference sequence). The CDR3 here is CASSFQRETEAFF. CDR3 bases: TGTGCCAGCAGCTTCCAACGGGAGACTGAAGCTTTCTTT. The variable domain in full, completed from reference TRBV7-9 and TRBJ1-1, reads DTGVSQNPRHKITKRGQNVTFRCDPISEHNRLYWYRQTLGQGPEFLTYFQNEAQLEKSRLLSDRFSAERPKGSFSTLEIQRTEQGDSAMYLCASSFQRETEAFFGQGTRLTVV.

This chain joins TRBV27 and TRBJ1-4, with no clear D. V was pared by 6 bases and J by 8 bases, with 10 bases between. The CDR3 loop spans 12 amino acids. The germline V gene has CDR1 MNHEY and CDR2 SMNVEV (reference sequence). CDR3 in DNA: TGTGCCAGCAGATTCGGGAGGGAAAAACTGTTTTTT. It is translated as CASRFGREKLFF. Full variable domain (rest looked up from reference TRBV27 and TRBJ1-4): EAQVTQNPRYLITVTGKKLTVTCSQNMNHEYMSWYRQDPGLGLRQIYYSMNVEVTDKGDVPEGYKVSRKEKRNFPLILESPSPNQTSLYFCASRFGREKLFFGSGTQLSVL.

This clone has a single count. The chain carries TRBV6-5 and TRBJ2-3, with TRBD1 matching 8 bases. The germline V gene has CDR1 MNHEY and CDR2 SVGAGI. V dropped 1 base and J dropped 1; count of bases not matched to a gene: 4. CDR3 length: 16 residues. CDR3 sequence: CASSYFGQGGTDTQYF. The CDR3, as DNA: TGTGCCAGCAGTTACTTTGGACAGGGCGGCACAGATACGCAGTATTTT.

The CDR3 spells CASSGTRENQPQHF. The DNA of the CDR3 is TGTGCCAGCAGTGGTACCCGCGAGAATCAGCCCCAGCATTTT. The V gene is TRBV2, the J gene TRBJ1-5; D is ambiguous. Trimming removed 4 bases from V and 4 bases from J, with 11 bases in between. Germline CDR1 SNHLY, CDR2 FYNNEI. The CDR3 extends over 14 amino acids.

The rearrangement links TRBV5-4 to TRBJ2-3; D gene uncertain. The germline CDR1 and CDR2 sequences are SGHNT and YYREEE (reference sequence). V was shortened by 4 bases and J by 5 bases, with 11 bases between the two germline ends. The CDR3 is 13 amino acids. This CDR3 is CASSQDSGDTQYF. The CDR3 nucleotides read TGTGCCAGCAGCCAAGATTCAGGAGATACGCAGTATTTT.

V and J are TRBV19 and TRBJ2-5, with D unresolved. The end of the DNA fits TRBJ2-7 better, so the J call may be wrong. Germline CDR1 reads LNHDA; CDR2 reads SQIVND (reference sequence). The CDR3 covers 16 residues. CDR3 sequence: CASSIDVYSASYEQYF. CDR3 in DNA: TGTGCCAGTAGTATAGACGTATATTCTGCCTCCTACGAGCAGTACTTC.